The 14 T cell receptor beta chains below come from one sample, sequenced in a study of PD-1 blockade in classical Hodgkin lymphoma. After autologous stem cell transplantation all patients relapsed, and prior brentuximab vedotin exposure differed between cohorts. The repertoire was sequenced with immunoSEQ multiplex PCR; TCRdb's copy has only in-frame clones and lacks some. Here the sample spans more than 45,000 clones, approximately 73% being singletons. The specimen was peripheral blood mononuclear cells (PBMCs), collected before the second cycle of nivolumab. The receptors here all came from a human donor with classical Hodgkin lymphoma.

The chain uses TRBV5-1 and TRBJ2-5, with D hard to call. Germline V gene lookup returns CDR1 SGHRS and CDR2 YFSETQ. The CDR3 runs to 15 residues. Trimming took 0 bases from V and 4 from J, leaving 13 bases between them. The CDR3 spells CASSLEGRSSETQYF. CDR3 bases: TGCGCCAGCAGCTTGGAGGGCAGGTCTTCAGAGACCCAGTACTTC.

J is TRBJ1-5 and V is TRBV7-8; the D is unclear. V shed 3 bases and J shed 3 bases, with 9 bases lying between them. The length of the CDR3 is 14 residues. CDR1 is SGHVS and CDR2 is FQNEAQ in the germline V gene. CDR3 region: CASSLYSLNQPQHF. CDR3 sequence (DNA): TGTGCCAGCAGCTTGTACAGTCTCAATCAGCCCCAGCATTTT.

CDR3 amino acids: CASSVLRDSSYEQYF. CDR3 DNA sequence: TGTGCCAGCAGTGTCCTCCGGGACTCTTCCTACGAGCAGTACTTC. The J gene is TRBJ2-7, the V gene TRBV6-1, with TRBD2 as a possible D gene (6 bases). V was pared by 4 bases and J by 1 base, with 14 bases between. Germline values: CDR1 MNHNS, CDR2 SASEGT. This CDR3 is 15 amino acids long.

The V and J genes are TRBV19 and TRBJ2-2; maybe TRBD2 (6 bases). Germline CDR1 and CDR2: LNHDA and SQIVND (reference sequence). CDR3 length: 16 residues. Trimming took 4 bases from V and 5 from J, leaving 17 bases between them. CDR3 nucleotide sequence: TGTGCCAGTAGTAGGGACGGGACTGTTATAACCGGGGAGCTGTTTTTT. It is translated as CASSRDGTVITGELFF.

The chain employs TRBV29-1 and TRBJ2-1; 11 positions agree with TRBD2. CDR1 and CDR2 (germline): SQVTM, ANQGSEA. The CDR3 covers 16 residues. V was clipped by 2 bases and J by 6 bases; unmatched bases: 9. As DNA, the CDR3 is TGCAGCGTTGAAACTAGCGGGAGCTTGATGTCCAATGAGCAGTTCTTC. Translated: CSVETSGSLMSNEQFF.

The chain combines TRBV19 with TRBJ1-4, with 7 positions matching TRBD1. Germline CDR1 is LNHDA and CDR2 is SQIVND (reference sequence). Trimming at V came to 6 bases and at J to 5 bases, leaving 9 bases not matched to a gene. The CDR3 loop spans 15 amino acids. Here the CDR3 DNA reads TGTGCCAGTAGCTGGACGCCGGGACAGAATGAAAAACTGTTTTTT. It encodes CASSWTPGQNEKLFF.

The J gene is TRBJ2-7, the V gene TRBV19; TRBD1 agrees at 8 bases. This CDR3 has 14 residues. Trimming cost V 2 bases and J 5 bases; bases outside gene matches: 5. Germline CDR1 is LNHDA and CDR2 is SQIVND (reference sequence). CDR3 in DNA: TGTGCCAGTAGTATAATGCAGGGGGCCGACGAGCAGTACTTC. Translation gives CASSIMQGADEQYF.

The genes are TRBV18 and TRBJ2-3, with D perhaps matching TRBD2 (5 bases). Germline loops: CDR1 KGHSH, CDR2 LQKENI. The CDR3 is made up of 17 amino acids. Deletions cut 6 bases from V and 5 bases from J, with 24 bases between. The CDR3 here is CASSPAVWTGGIDTQYF. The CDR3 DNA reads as TGTGCCAGCTCGCCAGCGGTCTGGACCGGAGGTATAGATACGCAGTATTTT.

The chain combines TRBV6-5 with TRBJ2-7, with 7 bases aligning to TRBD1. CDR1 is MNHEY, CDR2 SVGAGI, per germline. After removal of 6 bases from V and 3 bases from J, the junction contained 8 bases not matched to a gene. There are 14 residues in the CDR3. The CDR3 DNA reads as TGTGCCAGCAGCTTGGGACAGATGATCTACGAGCAGTACTTC. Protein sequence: CASSLGQMIYEQYF.

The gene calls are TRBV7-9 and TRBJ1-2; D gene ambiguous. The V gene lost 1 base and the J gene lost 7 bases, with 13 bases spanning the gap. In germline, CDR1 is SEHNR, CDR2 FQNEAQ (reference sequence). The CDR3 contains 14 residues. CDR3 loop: CASSLESTGGGYTF. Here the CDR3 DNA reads TGTGCCAGCAGCTTAGAGTCTACGGGTGGTGGCTACACCTTC.

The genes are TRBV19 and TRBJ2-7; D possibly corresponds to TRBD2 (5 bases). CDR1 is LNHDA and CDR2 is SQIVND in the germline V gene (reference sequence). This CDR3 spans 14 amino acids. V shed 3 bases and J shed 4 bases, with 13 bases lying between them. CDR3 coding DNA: TGTGCCAGTAGTATCTCAGGTTCGGGGTACGAGCAGTACTTC. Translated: CASSISGSGYEQYF.

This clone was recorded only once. The CDR3 sequence: CASSWRLAGVDEQYF. The CDR3 DNA follows: TGTGCCAGCAGCTGGCGACTAGCGGGAGTAGACGAGCAGTACTTC. The chain has TRBV5-5 and TRBJ2-7, with TRBD2 identical over 12 bases. CDR3 length: 15 residues. The germline gives CDR1 SGHKS, CDR2 YYEKEE (reference sequence). Trimming took 3 bases from V and 5 from J; bases not matched to a gene: 6.

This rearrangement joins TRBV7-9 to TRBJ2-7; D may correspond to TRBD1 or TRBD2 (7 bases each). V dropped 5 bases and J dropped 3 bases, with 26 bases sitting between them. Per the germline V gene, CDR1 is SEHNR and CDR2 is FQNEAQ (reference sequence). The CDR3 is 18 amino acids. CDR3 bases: TGTGCCAGCAGCCTAAGGGGGGGTACAGGGGTGAGGGACTACGAGCAGTACTTC. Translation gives CASSLRGGTGVRDYEQYF. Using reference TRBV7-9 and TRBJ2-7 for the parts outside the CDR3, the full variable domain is DTGVSQNPRHKITKRGQNVTFRCDPISEHNRLYWYRQTLGQGPEFLTYFQNEAQLEKSRLLSDRFSAERPKGSFSTLEIQRTEQGDSAMYLCASSLRGGTGVRDYEQYFGPGTRLTVT.

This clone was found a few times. The CDR3 protein is CASRTRLGGSTDTQYF. For the CDR3, the DNA is TGCGCCAGCAGGACCCGTCTAGGGGGCTCCACAGATACGCAGTATTTT. The rearrangement uses TRBV5-1 and TRBJ2-3; 7 nucleotides match TRBD1. The V gene end was trimmed by 5 bases and the J gene end by 2 bases; junction bases not matched to a gene: 11. Germline V CDR1 and CDR2: SGHRS, YFSETQ. This CDR3 comprises 16 residues.